This passage covers 6 T cell receptor beta chains from one sample sequenced in a study of shared clonotypes between healthy human individuals. Positive CCR7 selection of CD45RO-negative cells yielded the naive CD8 cells, and terminally differentiated effector memory CD45RA+ cells were excluded. The table came from immunoSEQ multiplex PCR; TCRdb's copy has only in-frame clones and leaves some out. The table has about 2 million clones, less than 95% seen once. Material for sequencing was naive CD8+ T cells sorted from blood. The receptors shown here come from a man between 18 and 29 years old in good health.

The chain links TRBV11-3 to TRBJ2-1; either TRBD1 or TRBD2 may supply D (5 bases each). V was clipped by 5 bases and J by 7 bases, with 15 bases between them. This CDR3 comprises 14 residues. Germline V gene data show CDR1 as SGHNT and CDR2 as YENEEA. CDR3 sequence reads: CASSVPGRSNEQFF. In DNA, the CDR3 is TGTGCCAGCAGCGTACCGGGACGGTCGAATGAGCAGTTCTTC.

The chain uses TRBV2 and TRBJ2-7; D is possibly TRBD1 (6 bases). The CDR3 covers 15 residues. The V gene lost 2 bases and the J gene lost 3 bases, with 14 bases spanning the gap. Germline values: CDR1 SNHLY, CDR2 FYNNEI. As DNA, the CDR3 is TGTGCCAGCAGTGAATTCGCCCAGGGGAGCTACGAGCAGTACTTC. The encoded protein is CASSEFAQGSYEQYF.

Comment on this clone: The sample carries other DNA sequences with the same CDR3. This chain uses TRBV5-1 with TRBJ2-7; 9 bases match TRBD1. Germline CDR1 SGHRS, CDR2 YFSETQ. V shed 4 bases, J shed 4 bases, and the junction held 3 bases outside the gene matches. The CDR3 extends over 13 amino acids. CDR3 protein: CASSVGTGYEQYF. The CDR3 DNA reads as TGCGCCAGCAGCGTAGGGACAGGGTACGAGCAGTACTTC.

The chain carries TRBV9 and TRBJ2-7, with TRBD1 matching 7 bases. Germline V CDR1 and CDR2: SGDLS, YYNGEE. Trimming took 4 bases from V and 5 from J; bases not matched to a gene: 12. This CDR3 region has 15 residues. CDR3 in amino acids: CASSFSGTVGDEQYF. The CDR3 DNA sequence: TGTGCCAGCAGCTTTTCCGGGACAGTGGGGGACGAGCAGTACTTC.

Comments on this clone: Within the sample, other DNA sequences also encode this same CDR3. The chain links TRBV6-5 to TRBJ1-1; unclear D gene. The germline gives CDR1 MNHEY, CDR2 SVGAGI. The length of the CDR3 is 15 residues. V lost 2 bases and J lost 1, with 11 bases in between. CDR3 loop: CASSYREGTNTEAFF. The CDR3 DNA reads as TGTGCCAGCAGTTACAGGGAGGGTACGAACACTGAAGCTTTCTTT.

This rearrangement joins TRBV5-1 to TRBJ1-1; 7 nucleotides line up with TRBD1. The CDR3 length is 17 residues. Trimming cost V 0 bases and J 0 bases; bases outside gene matches: 8. CDR1 and CDR2 (germline): SGHRS, YFSETQ. The CDR3 DNA follows: TGCGCCAGCAGCTTGGAACATACAGGGGCCTTGAACACTGAAGCTTTCTTT. Translation: CASSLEHTGALNTEAFF.